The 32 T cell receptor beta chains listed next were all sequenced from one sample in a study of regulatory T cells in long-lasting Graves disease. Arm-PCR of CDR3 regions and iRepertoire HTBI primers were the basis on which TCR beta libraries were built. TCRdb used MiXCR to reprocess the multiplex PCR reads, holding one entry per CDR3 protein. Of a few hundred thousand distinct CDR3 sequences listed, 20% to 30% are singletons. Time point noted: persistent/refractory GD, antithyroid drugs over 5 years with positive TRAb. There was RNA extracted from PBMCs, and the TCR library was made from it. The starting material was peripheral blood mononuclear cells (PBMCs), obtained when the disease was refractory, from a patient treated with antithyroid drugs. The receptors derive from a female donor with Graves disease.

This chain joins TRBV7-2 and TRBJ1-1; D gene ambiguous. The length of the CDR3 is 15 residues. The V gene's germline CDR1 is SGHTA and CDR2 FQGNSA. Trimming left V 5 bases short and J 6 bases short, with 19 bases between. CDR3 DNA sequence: TGTGCCAGCAGCCTAGGCACAGCTCCGTCCGCTGAAGCTTTCTTT. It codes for CASSLGTAPSAEAFF.

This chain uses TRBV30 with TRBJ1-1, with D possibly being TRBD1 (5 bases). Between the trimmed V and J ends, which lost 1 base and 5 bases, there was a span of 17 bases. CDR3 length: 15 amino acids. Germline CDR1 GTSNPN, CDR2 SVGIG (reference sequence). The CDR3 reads CAWSGLAGVGTEAFF. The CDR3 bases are TGTGCCTGGAGTGGGTTAGCGGGGGTTGGGACTGAAGCTTTCTTT.

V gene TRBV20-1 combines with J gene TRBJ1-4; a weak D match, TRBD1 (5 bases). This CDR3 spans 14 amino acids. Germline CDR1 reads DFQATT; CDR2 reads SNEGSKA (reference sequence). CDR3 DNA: TGCAGCCCAAGCCGACAGCTCGGGTATGAAAAACTGTTTTTT. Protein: CSPSRQLGYEKLFF.

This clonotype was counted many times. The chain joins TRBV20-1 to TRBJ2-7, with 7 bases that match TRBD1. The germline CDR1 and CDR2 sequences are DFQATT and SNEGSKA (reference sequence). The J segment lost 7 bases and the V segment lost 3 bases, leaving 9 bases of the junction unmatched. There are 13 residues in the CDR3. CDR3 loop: CSARATGSWEQYF. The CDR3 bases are TGCAGTGCTAGGGCGACAGGGTCGTGGGAGCAGTACTTC.

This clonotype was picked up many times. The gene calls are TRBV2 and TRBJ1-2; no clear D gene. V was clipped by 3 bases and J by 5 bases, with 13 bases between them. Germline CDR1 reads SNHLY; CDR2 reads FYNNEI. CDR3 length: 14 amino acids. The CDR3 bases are TGTGCCAGCAGTGACCAGGTGGGCCCTTATGGCTACACCTTC. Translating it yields CASSDQVGPYGYTF.

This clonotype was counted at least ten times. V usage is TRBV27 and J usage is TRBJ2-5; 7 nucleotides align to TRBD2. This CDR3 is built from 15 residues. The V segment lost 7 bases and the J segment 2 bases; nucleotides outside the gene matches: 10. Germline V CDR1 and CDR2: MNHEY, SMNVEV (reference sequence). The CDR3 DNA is TGTGCCAGCACCCCGAACGGAGCGGGGCAAGAGACCCAGTACTTC. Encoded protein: CASTPNGAGQETQYF.

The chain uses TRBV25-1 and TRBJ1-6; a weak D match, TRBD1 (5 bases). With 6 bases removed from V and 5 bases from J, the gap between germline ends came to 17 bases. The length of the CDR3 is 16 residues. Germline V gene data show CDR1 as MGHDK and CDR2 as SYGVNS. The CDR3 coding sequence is TGTGCCAGCAGGGCCCCCCCGGACATTGATAATTCACCCCTCCACTTT. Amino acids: CASRAPPDIDNSPLHF.

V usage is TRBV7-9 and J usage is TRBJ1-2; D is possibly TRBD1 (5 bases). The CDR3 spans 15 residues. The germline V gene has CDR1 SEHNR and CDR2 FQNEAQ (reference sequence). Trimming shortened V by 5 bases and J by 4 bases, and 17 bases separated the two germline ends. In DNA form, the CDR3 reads TGTGCCAGCAGCCTTGGTGACAGCTACTCCTATGGCTACACCTTC. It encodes CASSLGDSYSYGYTF. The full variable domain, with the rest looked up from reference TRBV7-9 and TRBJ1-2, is DTGVSQNPRHKITKRGQNVTFRCDPISEHNRLYWYRQTLGQGPEFLTYFQNEAQLEKSRLLSDRFSAERPKGSFSTLEIQRTEQGDSAMYLCASSLGDSYSYGYTFGSGTRLTVV.

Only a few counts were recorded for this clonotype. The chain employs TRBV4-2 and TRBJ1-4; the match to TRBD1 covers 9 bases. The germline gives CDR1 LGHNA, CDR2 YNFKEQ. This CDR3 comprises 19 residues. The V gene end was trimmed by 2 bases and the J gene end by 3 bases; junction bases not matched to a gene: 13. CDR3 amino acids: CASSQWGQGFSSSNEKLFF. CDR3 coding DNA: TGTGCCAGCAGCCAATGGGGACAGGGATTCAGTTCGTCTAATGAAAAACTGTTTTTT.

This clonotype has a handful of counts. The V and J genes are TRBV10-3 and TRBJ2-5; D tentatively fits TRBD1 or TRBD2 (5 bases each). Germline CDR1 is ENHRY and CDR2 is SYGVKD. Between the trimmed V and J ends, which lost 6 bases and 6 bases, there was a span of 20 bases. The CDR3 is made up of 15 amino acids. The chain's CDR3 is CAIRDSGRTSQTQYF. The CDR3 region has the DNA TGTGCCATCAGGGATTCGGGACGAACCTCCCAGACCCAGTACTTC.

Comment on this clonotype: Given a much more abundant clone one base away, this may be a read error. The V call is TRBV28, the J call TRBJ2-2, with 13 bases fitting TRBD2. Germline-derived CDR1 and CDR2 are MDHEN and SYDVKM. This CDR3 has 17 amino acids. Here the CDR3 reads CASSLWELAGGPGELLF. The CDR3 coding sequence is TGTGCCAGCAGTTTGTGGGAACTAGCGGGAGGGCCCGGGGAGCTGCTTTTT.

CDR3 region: CASSRGGIRGNTEAFF. In nucleotides, the CDR3 is TGTGCCAGCAGCCGAGGGGGAATCAGGGGGAACACTGAAGCTTTCTTT. The chain combines TRBV9 with TRBJ1-1, with a tentative D call TRBD1 (6 bases). This CDR3 comprises 16 residues. V was cut by 4 bases and J by 1 base, with 17 bases left in between. Germline V gives CDR1 SGDLS, CDR2 YYNGEE.

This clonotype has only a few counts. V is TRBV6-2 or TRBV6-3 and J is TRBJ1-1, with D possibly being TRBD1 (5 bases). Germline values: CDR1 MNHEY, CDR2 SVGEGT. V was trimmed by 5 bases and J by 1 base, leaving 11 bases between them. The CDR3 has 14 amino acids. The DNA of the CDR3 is TGTGCCAGCAGTGCGGGGGGGGGGAACACTGAAGCTTTCTTT. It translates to CASSAGGGNTEAFF.

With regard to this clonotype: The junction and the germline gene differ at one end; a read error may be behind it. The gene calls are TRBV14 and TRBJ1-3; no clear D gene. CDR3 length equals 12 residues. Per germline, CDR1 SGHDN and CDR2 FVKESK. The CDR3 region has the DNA TGTGCCAGCAGTCAAGTTGGAAACACCATATATTTT. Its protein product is CASSQVGNTIYF.

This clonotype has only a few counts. The CDR3 sequence is CASSSQDRVDGYTF. The DNA for the CDR3 is TGTGCCAGCAGTTCCCAGGACAGGGTCGATGGCTACACCTTC. This chain joins TRBV27 and TRBJ1-2, with 8 bases that match TRBD1. The germline V gene encodes CDR1 MNHEY and CDR2 SMNVEV (reference sequence). The CDR3 extends over 14 amino acids. V shed 4 bases, J shed 6 bases, and the junction held 7 bases outside the gene matches.

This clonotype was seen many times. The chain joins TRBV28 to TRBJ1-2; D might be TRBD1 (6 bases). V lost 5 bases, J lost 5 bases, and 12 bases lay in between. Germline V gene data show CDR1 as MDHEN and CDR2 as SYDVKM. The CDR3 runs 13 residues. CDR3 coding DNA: TGTGCCAGCAGTGTGGACAGAACGTATGGCTACACCTTC. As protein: CASSVDRTYGYTF.

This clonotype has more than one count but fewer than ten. The CDR3 sequence is CASSPRWTEPWRKLFF. Written as DNA, the CDR3 is TGTGCCAGCAGCCCTCGTTGGACGGAACCCTGGAGAAAACTGTTTTTT. The chain recombines TRBV14 with TRBJ1-4, with unresolved D. Germline CDR1 SGHDN, CDR2 FVKESK. The ends were cut back, 4 bases at V and 10 bases at J, with 22 bases in the middle. The CDR3 extends over 16 amino acids. Full variable domain (missing parts from reference TRBV14 and TRBJ1-4): EAGVTQFPSHSVIEKGQTVTLRCDPISGHDNLYWYRRVMGKEIKFLLHFVKESKQDESGMPNNRFLAERTGGTYSTLKVQPAELEDSGVYFCASSPRWTEPWRKLFFGSGTQLSVL.

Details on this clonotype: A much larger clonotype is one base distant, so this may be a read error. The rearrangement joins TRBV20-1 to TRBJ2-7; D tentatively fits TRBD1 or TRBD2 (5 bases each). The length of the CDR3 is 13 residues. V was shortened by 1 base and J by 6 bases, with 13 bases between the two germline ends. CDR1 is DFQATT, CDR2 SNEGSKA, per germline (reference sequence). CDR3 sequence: CSARGDQTPEQYF. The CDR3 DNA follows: TGCAGTGCTAGAGGGGACCAGACTCCCGAGCAGTACTTC.

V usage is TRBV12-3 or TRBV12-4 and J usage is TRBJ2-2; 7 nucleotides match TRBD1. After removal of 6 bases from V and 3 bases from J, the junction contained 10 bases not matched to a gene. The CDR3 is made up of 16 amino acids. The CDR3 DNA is TGTGCCAGCAGACCCAGGGGGAGTATCGACACCGGGGAGCTGTTTTTT. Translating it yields CASRPRGSIDTGELFF.

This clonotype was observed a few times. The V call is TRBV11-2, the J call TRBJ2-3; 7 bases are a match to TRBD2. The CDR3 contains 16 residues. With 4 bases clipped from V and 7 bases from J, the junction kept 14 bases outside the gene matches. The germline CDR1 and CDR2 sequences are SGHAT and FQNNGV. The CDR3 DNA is TGTGCCAGCAGCTCGCTAATTGCGGGAGATAGTTATACGCAGTATTTT. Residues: CASSSLIAGDSYTQYF.

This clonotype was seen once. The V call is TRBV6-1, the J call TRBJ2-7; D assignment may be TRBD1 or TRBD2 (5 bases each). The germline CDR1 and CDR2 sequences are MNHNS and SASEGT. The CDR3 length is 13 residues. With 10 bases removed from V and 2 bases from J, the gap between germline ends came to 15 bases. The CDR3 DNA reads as TGTGCCACCTCCCCGGGACCGACCTACGAGCAGTACTTC. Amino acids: CATSPGPTYEQYF.

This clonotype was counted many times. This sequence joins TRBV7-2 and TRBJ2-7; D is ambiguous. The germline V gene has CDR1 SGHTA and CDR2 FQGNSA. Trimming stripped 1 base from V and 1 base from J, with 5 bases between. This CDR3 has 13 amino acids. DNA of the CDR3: TGTGCCAGCAGCTTAGACTTTTCCTACGAGCAGTACTTC. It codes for CASSLDFSYEQYF.

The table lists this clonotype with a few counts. The CDR3 sequence is CASQDPTESSYTF. In nucleotides, the CDR3 is TGTGCCAGTCAGGATCCCACGGAATCTAGCTACACCTTC. The V gene is TRBV2, the J gene TRBJ1-2; unclear D gene. V lost 9 bases to trimming and J lost 9 bases, with 20 bases between them. Per the germline V gene, CDR1 is SNHLY and CDR2 is FYNNEI. The CDR3 loop spans 13 amino acids.

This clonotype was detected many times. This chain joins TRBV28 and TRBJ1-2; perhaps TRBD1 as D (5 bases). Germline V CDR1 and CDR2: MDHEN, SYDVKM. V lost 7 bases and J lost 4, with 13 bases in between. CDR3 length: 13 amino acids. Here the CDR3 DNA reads TGTGCCAGCACCTCGGGACCGCCCTATGGCTACACCTTC. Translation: CASTSGPPYGYTF.

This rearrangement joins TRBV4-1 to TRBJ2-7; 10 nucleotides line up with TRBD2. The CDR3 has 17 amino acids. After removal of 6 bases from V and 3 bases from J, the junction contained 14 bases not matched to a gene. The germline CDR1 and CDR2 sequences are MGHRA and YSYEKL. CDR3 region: CASRGIGRTSGNYEQYF. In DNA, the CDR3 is TGCGCCAGCAGAGGGATCGGGAGGACTAGCGGTAACTACGAGCAGTACTTC.

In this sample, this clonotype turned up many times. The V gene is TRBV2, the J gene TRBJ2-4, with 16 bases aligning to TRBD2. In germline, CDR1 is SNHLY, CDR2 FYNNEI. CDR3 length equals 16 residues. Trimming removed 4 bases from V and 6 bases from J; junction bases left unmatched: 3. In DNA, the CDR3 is TGTGCCAGCAGTGGCGGGACTAGCGGGAGGGCAAACATTCAGTACTTC. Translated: CASSGGTSGRANIQYF. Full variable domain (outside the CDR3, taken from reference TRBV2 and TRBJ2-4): EPEVTQTPSHQVTQMGQEVILRCVPISNHLYFYWYRQILGQKVEFLVSFYNNEISEKSEIFDDQFSVERPDGSNFTLKIRSTKLEDSAMYFCASSGGTSGRANIQYFGAGTRLSVL.

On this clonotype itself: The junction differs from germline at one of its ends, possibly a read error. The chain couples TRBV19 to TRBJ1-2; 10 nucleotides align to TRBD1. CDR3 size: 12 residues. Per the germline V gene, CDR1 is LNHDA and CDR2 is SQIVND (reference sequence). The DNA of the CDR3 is TGTGCCAGTAGTAGAGGGACAGGGGCTCACGCCTTC. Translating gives CASSRGTGAHAF.

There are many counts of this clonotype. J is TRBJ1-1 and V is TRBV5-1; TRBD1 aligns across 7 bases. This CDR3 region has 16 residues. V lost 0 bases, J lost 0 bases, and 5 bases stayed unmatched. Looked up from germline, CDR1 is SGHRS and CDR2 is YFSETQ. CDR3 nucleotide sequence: TGCGCCAGCAGCTTGGAACTCGGGACAGTGAACACTGAAGCTTTCTTT. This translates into CASSLELGTVNTEAFF.

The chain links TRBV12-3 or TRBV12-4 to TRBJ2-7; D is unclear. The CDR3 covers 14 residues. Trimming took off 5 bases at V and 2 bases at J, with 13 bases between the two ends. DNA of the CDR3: TGTGCCAGCAGTACCCCGAGTCGGCCCTACGAGCAGTACTTC. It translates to CASSTPSRPYEQYF.

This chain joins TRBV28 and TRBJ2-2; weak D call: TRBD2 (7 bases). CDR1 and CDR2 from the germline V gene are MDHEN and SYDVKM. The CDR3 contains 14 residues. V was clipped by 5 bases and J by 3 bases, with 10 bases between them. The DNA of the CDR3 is TGTGCCAGCAGTCAGGGGAGGGACACCGGGGAGCTGTTTTTT. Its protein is CASSQGRDTGELFF.

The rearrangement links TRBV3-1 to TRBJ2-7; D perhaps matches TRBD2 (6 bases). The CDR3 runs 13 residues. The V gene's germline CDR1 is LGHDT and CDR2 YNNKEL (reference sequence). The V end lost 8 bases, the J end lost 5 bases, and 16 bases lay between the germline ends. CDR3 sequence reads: CASGGPSVHEQYF. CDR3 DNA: TGTGCCAGCGGCGGACCTAGCGTCCACGAGCAGTACTTC.

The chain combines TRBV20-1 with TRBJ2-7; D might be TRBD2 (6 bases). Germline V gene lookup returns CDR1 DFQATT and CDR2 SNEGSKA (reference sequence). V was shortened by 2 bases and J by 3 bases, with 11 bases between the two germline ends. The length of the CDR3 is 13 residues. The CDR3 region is CSARSGAHYEQYF. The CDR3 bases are TGCAGTGCTAGATCGGGAGCCCACTACGAGCAGTACTTC.